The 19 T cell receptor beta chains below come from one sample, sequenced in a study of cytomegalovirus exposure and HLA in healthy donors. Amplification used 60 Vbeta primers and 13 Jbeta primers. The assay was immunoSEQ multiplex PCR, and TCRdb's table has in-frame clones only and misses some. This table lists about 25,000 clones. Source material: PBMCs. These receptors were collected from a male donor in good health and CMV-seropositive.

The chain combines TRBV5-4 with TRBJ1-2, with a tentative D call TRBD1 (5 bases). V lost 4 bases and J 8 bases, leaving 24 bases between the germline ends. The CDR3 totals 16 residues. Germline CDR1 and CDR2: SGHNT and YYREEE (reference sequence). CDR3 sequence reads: CASSPGTHAPSEGYTF. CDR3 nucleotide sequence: TGTGCCAGCAGCCCCGGGACTCACGCCCCGAGCGAAGGCTACACCTTC.

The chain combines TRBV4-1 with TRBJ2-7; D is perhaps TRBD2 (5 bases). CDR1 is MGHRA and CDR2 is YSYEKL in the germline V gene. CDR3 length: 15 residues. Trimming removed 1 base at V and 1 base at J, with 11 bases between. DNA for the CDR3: TGCGCCAGCAGCCAAGTGGGAAGGAGGTCCTACGAGCAGTACTTC. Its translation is CASSQVGRRSYEQYF.

The CDR3: CASSGQGKDTEAFF. The CDR3 coding sequence is TGTGCCAGTTCAGGGCAGGGGAAGGACACTGAAGCTTTCTTT. The V and J genes are TRBV18 and TRBJ1-1; TRBD1 is a possible D gene (6 bases). V lost 9 bases to trimming and J lost 3 bases, with 17 bases between them. Germline lookup yields CDR1 KGHSH and CDR2 LQKENI. The CDR3 covers 14 residues.

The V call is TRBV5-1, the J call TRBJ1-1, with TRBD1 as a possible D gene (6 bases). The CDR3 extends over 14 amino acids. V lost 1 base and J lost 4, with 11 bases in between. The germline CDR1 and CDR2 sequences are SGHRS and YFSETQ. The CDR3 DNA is TGCGCCAGCAGCTTGCAGGGGCTGGGCACTGAAGCTTTCTTT. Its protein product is CASSLQGLGTEAFF.

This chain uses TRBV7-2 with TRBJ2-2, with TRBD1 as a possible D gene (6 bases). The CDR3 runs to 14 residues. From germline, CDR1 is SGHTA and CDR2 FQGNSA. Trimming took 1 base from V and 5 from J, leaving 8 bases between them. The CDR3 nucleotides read TGTGCCAGCAGCTTAGACAGGGTTACCGGGGAGCTGTTTTTT. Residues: CASSLDRVTGELFF.

CDR3 nucleotides: TGTGCCAGCTCACCAATGCGGGCGAAGGGAATTGGCTACAATGAGCAGTTCTTC. Its translation: CASSPMRAKGIGYNEQFF. The chain joins TRBV18 to TRBJ2-1; the D gene is possibly TRBD2 (5 bases). V lost 2 bases and J lost 3, with 20 bases in between. CDR1 is KGHSH, CDR2 LQKENI, per germline. The length of the CDR3 is 18 residues.

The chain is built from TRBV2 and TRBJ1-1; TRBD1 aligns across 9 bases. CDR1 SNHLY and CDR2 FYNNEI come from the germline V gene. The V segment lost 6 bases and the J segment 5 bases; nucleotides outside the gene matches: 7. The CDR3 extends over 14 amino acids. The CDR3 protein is CASSWDREGTEAFF. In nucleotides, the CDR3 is TGTGCCAGCAGCTGGGACAGGGAGGGGACTGAAGCTTTCTTT.

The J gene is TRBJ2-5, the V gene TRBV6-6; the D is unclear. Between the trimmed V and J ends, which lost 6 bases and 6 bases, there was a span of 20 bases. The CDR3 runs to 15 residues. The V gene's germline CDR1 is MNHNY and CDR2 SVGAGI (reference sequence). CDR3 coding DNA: TGTGCCAGCAGCCCTCCCCTCCGCCTTCAGAAGACCCAGTACTTC. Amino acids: CASSPPLRLQKTQYF.

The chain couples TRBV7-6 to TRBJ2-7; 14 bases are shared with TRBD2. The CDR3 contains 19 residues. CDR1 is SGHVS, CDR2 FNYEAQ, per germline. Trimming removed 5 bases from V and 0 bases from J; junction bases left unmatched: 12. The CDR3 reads CASSPRGGLAGASSYEQYF. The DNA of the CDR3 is TGTGCCAGCAGCCCCCGGGGGGGACTAGCGGGGGCCAGCTCCTACGAGCAGTACTTC.

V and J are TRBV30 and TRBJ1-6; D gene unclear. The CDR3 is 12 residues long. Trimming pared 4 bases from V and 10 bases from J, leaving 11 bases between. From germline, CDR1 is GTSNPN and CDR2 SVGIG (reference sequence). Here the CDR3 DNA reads TGTGCCTGGAAAGAGCTACGGTCACCCCTCCACTTT. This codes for CAWKELRSPLHF.

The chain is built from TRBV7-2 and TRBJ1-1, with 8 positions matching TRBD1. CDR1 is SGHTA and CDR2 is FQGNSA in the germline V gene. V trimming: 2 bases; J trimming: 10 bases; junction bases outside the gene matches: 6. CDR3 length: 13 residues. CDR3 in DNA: TGTGCCAGCAGCTTACTGGACAGGGCCGCAGCTTTCTTT. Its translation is CASSLLDRAAAFF.

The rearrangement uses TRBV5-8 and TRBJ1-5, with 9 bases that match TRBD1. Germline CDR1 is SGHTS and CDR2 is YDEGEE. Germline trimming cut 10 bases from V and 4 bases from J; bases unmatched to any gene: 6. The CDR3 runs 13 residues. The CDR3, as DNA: TGTGCCGGGGGGGACAGGGATAATCAGCCCCAGCATTTT. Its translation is CAGGDRDNQPQHF.

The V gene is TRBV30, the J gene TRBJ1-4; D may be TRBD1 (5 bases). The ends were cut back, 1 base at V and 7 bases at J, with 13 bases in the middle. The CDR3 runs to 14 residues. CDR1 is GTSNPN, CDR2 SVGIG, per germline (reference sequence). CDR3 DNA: TGTGCCTGGAGTGGGGGGGGGACCGGTGAAAAACTGTTTTTT. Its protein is CAWSGGGTGEKLFF.

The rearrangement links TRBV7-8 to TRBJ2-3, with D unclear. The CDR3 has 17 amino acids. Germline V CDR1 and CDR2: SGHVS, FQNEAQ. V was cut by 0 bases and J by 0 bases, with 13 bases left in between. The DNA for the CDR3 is TGTGCCAGCAGCTTAGCGAGGAGTTTCGAAAGCACAGATACGCAGTATTTT. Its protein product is CASSLARSFESTDTQYF.

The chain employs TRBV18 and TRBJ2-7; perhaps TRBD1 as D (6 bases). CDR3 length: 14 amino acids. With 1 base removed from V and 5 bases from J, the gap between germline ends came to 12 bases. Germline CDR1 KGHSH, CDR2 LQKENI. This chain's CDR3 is CASSPLTGDHEQYF. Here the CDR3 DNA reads TGTGCCAGCTCACCACTGACAGGTGACCACGAGCAGTACTTC.

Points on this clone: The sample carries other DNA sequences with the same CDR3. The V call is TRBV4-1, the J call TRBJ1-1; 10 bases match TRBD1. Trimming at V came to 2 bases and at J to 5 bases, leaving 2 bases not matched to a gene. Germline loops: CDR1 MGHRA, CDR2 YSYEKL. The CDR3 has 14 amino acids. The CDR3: CASSQWTGGTEAFF. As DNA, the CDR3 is TGCGCCAGCAGCCAATGGACAGGGGGGACTGAAGCTTTCTTT.

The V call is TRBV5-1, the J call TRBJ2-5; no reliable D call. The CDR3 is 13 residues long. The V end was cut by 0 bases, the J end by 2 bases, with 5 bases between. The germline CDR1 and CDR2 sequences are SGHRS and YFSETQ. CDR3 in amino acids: CASSLDPQETQYF. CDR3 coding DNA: TGCGCCAGCAGCTTGGATCCGCAAGAGACCCAGTACTTC. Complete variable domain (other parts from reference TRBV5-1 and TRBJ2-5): KAGVTQTPRYLIKTRGQQVTLSCSPISGHRSVSWYQQTPGQGLQFLFEYFSETQRNKGNFPGRFSGRQFSNSRSEMNVSTLELGDSALYLCASSLDPQETQYFGPGTRLLVL.

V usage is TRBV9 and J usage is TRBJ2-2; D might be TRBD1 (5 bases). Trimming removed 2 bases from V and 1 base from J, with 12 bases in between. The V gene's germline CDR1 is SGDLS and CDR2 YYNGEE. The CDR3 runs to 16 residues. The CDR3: CASSVSRGENTGELFF. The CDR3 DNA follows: TGTGCCAGCAGCGTTTCTAGGGGCGAGAACACCGGGGAGCTGTTTTTT.

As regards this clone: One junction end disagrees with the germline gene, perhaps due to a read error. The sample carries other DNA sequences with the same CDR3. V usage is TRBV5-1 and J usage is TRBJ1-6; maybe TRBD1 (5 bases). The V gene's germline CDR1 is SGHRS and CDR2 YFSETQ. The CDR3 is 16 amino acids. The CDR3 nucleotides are TGCGCCAGCAGCTTGGTTCCAGGGATATTGGATTCACCCCTACACTTT. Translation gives CASSLVPGILDSPLHF.